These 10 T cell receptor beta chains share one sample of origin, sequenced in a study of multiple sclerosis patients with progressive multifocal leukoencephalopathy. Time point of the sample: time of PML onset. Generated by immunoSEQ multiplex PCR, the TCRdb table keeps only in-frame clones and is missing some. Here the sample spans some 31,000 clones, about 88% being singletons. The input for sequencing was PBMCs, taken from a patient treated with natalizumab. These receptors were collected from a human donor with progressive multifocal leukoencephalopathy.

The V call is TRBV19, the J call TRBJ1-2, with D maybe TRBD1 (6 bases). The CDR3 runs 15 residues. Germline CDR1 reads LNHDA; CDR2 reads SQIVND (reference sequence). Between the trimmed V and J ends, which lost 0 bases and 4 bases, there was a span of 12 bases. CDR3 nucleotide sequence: TGTGCCAGTAGTATAGATCGGGAGACAGGCTATGGCTACACCTTC. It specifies CASSIDRETGYGYTF.

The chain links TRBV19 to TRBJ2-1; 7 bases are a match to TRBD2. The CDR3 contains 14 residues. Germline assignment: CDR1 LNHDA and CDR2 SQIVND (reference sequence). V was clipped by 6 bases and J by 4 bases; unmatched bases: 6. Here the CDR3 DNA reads TGTGCCAGTAGCAGCGGGGAGACGTACAATGAGCAGTTCTTC. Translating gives CASSSGETYNEQFF.

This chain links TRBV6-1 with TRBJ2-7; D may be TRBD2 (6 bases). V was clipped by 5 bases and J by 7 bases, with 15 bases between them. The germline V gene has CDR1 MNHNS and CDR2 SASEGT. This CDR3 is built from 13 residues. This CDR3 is CASSPTVAGEQYF. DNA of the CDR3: TGTGCCAGCAGTCCCACCGTTGCGGGGGAGCAGTACTTC.

The CDR3 region has the DNA TGTGCCACCCTGACCCCGGCTCCCTACGAGCAGTACTTC. Encoded protein: CATLTPAPYEQYF. The rearrangement links TRBV28 to TRBJ2-7; the D is unclear. The CDR3 sequence is 13 residues long. Germline V gene lookup returns CDR1 MDHEN and CDR2 SYDVKM. The V and J ends lost 10 bases and 2 bases respectively, with 15 bases between them.

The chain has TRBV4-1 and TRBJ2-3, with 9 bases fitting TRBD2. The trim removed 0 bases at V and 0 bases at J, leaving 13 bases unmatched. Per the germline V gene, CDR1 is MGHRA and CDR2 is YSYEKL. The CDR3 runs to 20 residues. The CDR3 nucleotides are TGCGCCAGCAGCCAAGATCCCGGGCTAGCGGGGTTTTCTAGCACAGATACGCAGTATTTT. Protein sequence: CASSQDPGLAGFSSTDTQYF.

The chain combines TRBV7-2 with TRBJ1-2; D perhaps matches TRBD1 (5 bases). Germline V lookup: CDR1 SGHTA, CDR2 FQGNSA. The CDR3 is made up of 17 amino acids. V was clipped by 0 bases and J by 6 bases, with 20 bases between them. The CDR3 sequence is CASSLATITGWMNGYTF. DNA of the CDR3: TGTGCCAGCAGCTTAGCCACCATAACAGGTTGGATGAATGGCTACACCTTC. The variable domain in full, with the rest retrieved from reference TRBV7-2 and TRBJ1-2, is GAGVSQSPSNKVTEKGKDVELRCDPISGHTALYWYRQSLGQGLEFLIYFQGNSAPDKSGLPSDRFSAERTGGSVSTLTIQRTQQEDSAVYLCASSLATITGWMNGYTFGSGTRLTVV.

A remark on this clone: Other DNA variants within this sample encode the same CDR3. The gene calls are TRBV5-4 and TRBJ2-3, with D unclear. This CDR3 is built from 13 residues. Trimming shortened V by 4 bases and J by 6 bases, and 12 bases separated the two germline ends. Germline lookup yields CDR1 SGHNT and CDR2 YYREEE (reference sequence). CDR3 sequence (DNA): TGTGCCAGCAGCGATCCTAGATCTGATACGCAGTATTTT. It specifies CASSDPRSDTQYF.

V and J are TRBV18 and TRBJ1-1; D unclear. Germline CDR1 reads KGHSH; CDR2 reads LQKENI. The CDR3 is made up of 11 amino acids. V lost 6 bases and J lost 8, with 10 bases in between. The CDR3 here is CASSTPLEAFF. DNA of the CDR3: TGTGCCAGCTCTACCCCTTTGGAAGCTTTCTTT. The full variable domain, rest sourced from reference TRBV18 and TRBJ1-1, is NAGVMQNPRHLVRRRGQEARLRCSPMKGHSHVYWYRQLPEEGLKFMVYLQKENIIDESGMPKERFSAEFPKEGPSILRIQQVVRGDSAAYFCASSTPLEAFFGQGTRLTVV.

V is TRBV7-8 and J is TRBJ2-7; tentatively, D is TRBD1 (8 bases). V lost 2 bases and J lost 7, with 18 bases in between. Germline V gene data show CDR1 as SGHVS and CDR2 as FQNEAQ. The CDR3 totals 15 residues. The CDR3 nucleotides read TGTGCCAGCAGCTTACCCCGAACACAGGGGGGGGAGCAGTACTTC. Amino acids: CASSLPRTQGGEQYF.

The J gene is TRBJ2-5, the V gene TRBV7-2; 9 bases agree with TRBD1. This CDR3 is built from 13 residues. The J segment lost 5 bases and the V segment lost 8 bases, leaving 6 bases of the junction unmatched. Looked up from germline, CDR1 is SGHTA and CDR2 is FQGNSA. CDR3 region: CASGDRVEETQYF. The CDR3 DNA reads TGTGCCAGCGGGGACAGGGTTGAGGAGACCCAGTACTTC.